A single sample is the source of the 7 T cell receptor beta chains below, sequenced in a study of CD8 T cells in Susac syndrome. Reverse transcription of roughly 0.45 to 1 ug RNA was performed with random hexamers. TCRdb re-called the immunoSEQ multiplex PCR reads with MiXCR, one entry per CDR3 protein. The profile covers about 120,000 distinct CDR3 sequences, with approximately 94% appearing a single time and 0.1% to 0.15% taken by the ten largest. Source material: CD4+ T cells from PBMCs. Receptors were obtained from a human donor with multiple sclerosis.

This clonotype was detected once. CDR3 sequence: CASSLDGGAGQPQHF. The DNA of the CDR3 is TGTGCCAGCAGCTTAGATGGGGGCGCAGGGCAGCCCCAGCATTTT. This sequence joins TRBV7-9 and TRBJ1-5; D is perhaps TRBD1 (6 bases). The CDR3 is 15 amino acids. V lost 1 base, J lost 7 bases, and 14 bases lay in between. Germline V gene lookup returns CDR1 SEHNR and CDR2 FQNEAQ (reference sequence).

CDR3 sequence: CATDPGLDGNQPQHF. For the CDR3, the DNA is TGTGCCACCGACCCGGGGTTAGATGGCAATCAGCCCCAGCATTTT. This sequence joins TRBV2 and TRBJ1-5; no clear D gene. Trimming removed 10 bases from V and 2 bases from J, with 18 bases in between. Per germline, CDR1 SNHLY and CDR2 FYNNEI. CDR3 size: 15 residues. Looking up the rest from reference TRBV2 and TRBJ1-5 gives the full variable domain: EPEVTQTPSHQVTQMGQEVILRCVPISNHLYFYWYRQILGQKVEFLVSFYNNEISEKSEIFDDQFSVERPDGSNFTLKIRSTKLEDSAMYFCATDPGLDGNQPQHFGDGTRLSIL.

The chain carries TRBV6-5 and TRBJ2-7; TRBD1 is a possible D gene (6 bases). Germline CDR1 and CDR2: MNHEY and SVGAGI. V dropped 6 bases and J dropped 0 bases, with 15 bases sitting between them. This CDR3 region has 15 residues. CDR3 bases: TGTGCCAGCAGGTCTACAACAGGGAGCTCCTACGAGCAGTACTTC. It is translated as CASRSTTGSSYEQYF.

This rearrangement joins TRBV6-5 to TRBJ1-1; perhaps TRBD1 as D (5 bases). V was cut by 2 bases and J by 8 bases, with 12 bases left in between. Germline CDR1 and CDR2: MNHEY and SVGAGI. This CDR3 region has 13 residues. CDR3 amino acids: CASSYGAAREAFF. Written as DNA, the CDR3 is TGTGCCAGCAGTTACGGGGCAGCGAGAGAAGCTTTCTTT.

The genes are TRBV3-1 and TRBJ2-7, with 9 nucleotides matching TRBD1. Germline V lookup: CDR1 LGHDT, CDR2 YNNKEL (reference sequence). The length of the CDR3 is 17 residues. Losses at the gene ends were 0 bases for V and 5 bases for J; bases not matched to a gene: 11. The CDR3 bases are TGTGCCAGCAGCCAAGATCAGGGACAGGGTGGGTCGGACGAGCAGTACTTC. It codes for CASSQDQGQGGSDEQYF.

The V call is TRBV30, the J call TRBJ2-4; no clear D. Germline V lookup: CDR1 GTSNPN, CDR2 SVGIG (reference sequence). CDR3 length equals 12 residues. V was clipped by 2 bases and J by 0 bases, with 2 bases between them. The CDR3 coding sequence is TGTGCCTGGAGTAGAGCCAAAAACATTCAGTACTTC. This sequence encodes CAWSRAKNIQYF.

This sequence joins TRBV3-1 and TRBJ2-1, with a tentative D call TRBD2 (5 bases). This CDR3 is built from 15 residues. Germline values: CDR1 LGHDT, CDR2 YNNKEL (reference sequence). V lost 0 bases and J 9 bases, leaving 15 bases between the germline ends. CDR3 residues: CASSQDGASRFEQFF. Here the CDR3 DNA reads TGTGCCAGCAGCCAAGATGGCGCTAGCAGGTTTGAGCAGTTCTTC.